The clone carrying this TCR beta chain appeared once. Its antigen remains unidentified. Germline V gene data show CDR1 as SGHTA and CDR2 as FQGNSA. Germline trimming cut 5 bases from V and 11 bases from J; bases unmatched to any gene: 13. This CDR3 contains 14 residues. Second-dose schedules of about 4 or about 12 weeks were combined. The entry originates in a study of T cell responses to AZD1222 COVID-19 vaccine. Findings and limits, study-wide: The CD4 TCRs associated with vaccination extended across spike and predominated at 160-218 and 743-854. Donors, mostly white British, included more females; clonal diversity was possibly underestimated.

Data came from immunoSEQ multiplex PCR; TCRdb stores just in-frame clones and leaves some out. The top ten clones hold around 10% of a sample with 170,000 or so clones, around nine tenths of them seen once. The sample here was peripheral blood, taken 28 days after the second AZD1222 dose. This chain connects TRBV7-2 to TRBJ1-1, with TRBD1 matching 8 bases. The receptor was isolated from an adult who received the AZD1222 COVID-19 vaccine. The CDR3 DNA reads TGTGCCAGCAGCCCGGACAGGGCCGGTTTGCGGGCTTTCTTT. This translates into CASSPDRAGLRAFF.